This T cell receptor (beta chain) was observed in a study of monozygotic twins with inflammatory bowel disease (dated by TCRdb to about 2019). With regard to the full study: The complete study included roughly 30 monozygotic twin pairs: 19 IBD-discordant Danish pairs and nine German pairs, of which four were IBD-concordant and five were IBD-discordant. Within discordant pairs, disease-associated traits were sought mainly by comparing IBD patients with their genetically identical healthy co-twins. Each individual had, on average, about 151 000 unique TCRalpha sequences and 181 000 unique TCRbeta sequences available for analysis.

Library preparation employed 5' RACE. Preparation of each TCR library used roughly 3,300 ng of total RNA. For each sample, cDNA was synthesized in eight separate reactions using SMARTScribe reverse transcriptase. Unique molecular identifiers containing a 6-nucleotide sample barcode were introduced through template switching during cDNA synthesis. TCRalpha and TCRbeta cDNA was amplified in two nested PCRs of approximately 17 and 9 cycles, and bead purification was carried out after each PCR. Before amplification, cDNA was treated with uracil DNA-glycosylase and purified using the QIAquick PCR purification kit. In the second PCR, Illumina TruSeq-compatible adapters and sample-specific barcodes were added. Library quality and concentration were assessed using TapeStation and Qubit, and about 5 ng of each library was pooled. Sequencing of pooled libraries was carried out on an Illumina HiSeq2500 single-index Rapid Run using 2 x 100 bp reads and custom sequencing primers. Regarding the original processing steps: UMI-based consensus assembly with MiGEC version 1.2.6 was used to correct PCR and sequencing errors. MiXCR version 2.1.1 was used to carry out V(D)J alignment, clonotype assembly and CDR3 extraction. To normalise gene usage, clonotype sharing and MAIT/NKT TCR abundance, the top 1000, 10 000 and 20 000 clonotypes in each sample were analysed. Diversity was computed as the inverse Simpson index with the vegan R package after downsampling to 27 000 UMIs. Paired Mann-Whitney U tests on discordant twin pairs were used, with Benjamini-Hochberg multiple-testing correction. The reads underwent TCRdb reprocessing, giving one record for each CDR3 protein sequence and no DNA. These V and J calls are TCRdb output, not the study's own analysis. Per the sample table, the count is 90,000 to 110,000 distinct CDR3 sequences. Roughly an eighth of the sample lies in the top ten.

A word on this clonotype: Its target antigen remains unknown.

Inclusive of the bounding cysteine and phenylalanine, the CDR3 is 13 residues long. Only the protein is on record. From each donor, a roughly 2.7 ml peripheral blood sample was collected into PAXgene tubes and kept at -80 degrees C. Without any T cell sorting, total RNA was extracted from whole blood using the PAXgene blood miRNA kit on an automated QIAcube. Peripheral blood from monozygotic twin pairs who were concordant or discordant for inflammatory bowel disease underwent deep TCRalpha and TCRbeta repertoire profiling using unique molecular barcoding. Smoking habits were recorded for all twin pairs, and individuals were classified as current, former or never smokers. On the study overall, not on this receptor specifically: The analysis was unable to tell different T cell subtypes apart. Differing immunosuppressive treatments among patients may have added background noise and inter-individual variability to the repertoires. TCRbeta repertoire diversity, by inverse Simpson index, was decreased in IBD patients compared with their healthy co-twins. The results gave no support for a single strong signal or clonotype linked to IBD. IBD patients shared fewer clonotypes with other individuals than healthy twins did, most markedly in patients showing signs of disease activity. Repertoire similarity did not differ between concordant and discordant twins, possibly due to limited statistical power.

This TCR came from a human donor with ulcerative colitis or Crohn's disease, or a healthy co-twin of an affected twin (not recorded which). The rearranged segments are TRBV12-3 or TRBV12-4 and TRBJ1-5; TCRdb's D call of TRBD1 is untestable without DNA. The sample taken for sequencing was blood. The CDR3 has the sequence CASSTSGQGVQHF.